This T cell receptor (beta chain) was identified in a study of blood T cell repertoires in COVID-19. This clone was counted once. Germline V gene sequence: CDR1 MNHEY, CDR2 SVGEGT. This CDR3 is built from 16 residues. V dropped 2 bases and J dropped 3 bases, with 16 bases sitting between them. The age range of participants was about 18 to 95 years, with residence in under 25 US areas. Categorization into cohorts depended on clinical history that participants reported. Recovery among Cohort 3 donors was established by two negative PCRs, clearance, or symptom resolution. Original data processing: Counts of nucleated cells, estimated from reference gene primer amplification, were obtained. Assay: immunoSEQ multiplex PCR; the TCRdb copy retains only in-frame clones and omits some. That table gives V, J and clone size, and the DNA gave D and trimming. The sample includes around 260,000 clones, 70% to 90% seen only once; the top ten take around 4.5%.

This sequence originates from a woman aged 30 to 39 who had recovered from COVID-19. This rearrangement joins TRBV6-2 or TRBV6-3 to TRBJ1-2; the D gene is possibly TRBD1 (6 bases). The sample was PBMCs or T cells enriched from blood (not recorded which). CDR3 in amino acids: CASSYPLQGFDYGYTF. Written as DNA, the CDR3 is TGTGCCAGCAGTTACCCGCTACAGGGATTTGACTATGGCTACACCTTC.